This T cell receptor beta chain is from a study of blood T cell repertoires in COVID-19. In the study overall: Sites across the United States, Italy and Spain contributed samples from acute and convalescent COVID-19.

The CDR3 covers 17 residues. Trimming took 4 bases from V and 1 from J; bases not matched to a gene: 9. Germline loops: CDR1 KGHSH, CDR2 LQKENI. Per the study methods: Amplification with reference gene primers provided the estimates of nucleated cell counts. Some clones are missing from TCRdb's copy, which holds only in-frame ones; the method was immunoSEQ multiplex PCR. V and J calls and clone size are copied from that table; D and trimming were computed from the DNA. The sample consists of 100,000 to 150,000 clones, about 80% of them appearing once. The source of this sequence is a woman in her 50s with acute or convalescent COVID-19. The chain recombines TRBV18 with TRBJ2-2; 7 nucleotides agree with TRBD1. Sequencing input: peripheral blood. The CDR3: CASSLRQTGLNTGELFF. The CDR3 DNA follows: TGTGCCAGCTCACTCCGACAGACAGGGCTGAACACCGGGGAGCTGTTTTTT.